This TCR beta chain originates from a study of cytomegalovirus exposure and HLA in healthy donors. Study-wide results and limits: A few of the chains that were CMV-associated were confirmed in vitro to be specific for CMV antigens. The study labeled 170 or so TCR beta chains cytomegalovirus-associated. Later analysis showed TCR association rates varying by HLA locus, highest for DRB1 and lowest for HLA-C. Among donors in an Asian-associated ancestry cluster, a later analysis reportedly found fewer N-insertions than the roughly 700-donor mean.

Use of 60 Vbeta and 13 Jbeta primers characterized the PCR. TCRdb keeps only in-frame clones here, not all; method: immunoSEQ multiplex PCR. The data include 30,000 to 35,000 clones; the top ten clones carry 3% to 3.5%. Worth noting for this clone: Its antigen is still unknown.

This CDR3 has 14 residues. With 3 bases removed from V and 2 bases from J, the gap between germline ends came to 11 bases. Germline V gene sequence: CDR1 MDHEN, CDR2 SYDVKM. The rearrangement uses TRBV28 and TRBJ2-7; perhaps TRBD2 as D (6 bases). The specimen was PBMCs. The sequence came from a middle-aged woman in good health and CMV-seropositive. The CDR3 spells CASSLIGRTYEQYF. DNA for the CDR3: TGTGCCAGCAGTTTGATCGGGAGAACCTACGAGCAGTACTTC.